The 27 T cell receptor beta chains in this list originate from one sample, sequenced in a study of blood T cell repertoires in COVID-19. Profiled with immunoSEQ multiplex PCR; TCRdb holds only in-frame clones, not every one. Among 55,000 to 95,000 clones listed, about four fifths were seen once. Sequencing was carried out using peripheral blood. Receptors were obtained from a woman between 65 and 79 years old with acute or convalescent COVID-19.

A few counts support this clone. This rearrangement joins TRBV19 to TRBJ1-1; perhaps TRBD1 as D (6 bases). This CDR3 has 14 residues. Trimming stripped 3 bases from V and 3 bases from J, with 11 bases between. The germline gives CDR1 LNHDA, CDR2 SQIVND (reference sequence). CDR3 nucleotide sequence: TGTGCCAGTAGTATTTCCAGGGGATACACTGAAGCTTTCTTT. This gives the protein CASSISRGYTEAFF.

The genes are TRBV19 and TRBJ1-2, with TRBD1 matching over 9 bases. Losses at the gene ends were 5 bases for V and 4 bases for J; bases not matched to a gene: 8. The CDR3 is 15 amino acids. Per germline, CDR1 LNHDA and CDR2 SQIVND (reference sequence). The CDR3 nucleotides are TGTGCCAGTAGTGTCGGACAGGGGACTGGCTATGGCTACACCTTC. It codes for CASSVGQGTGYGYTF.

This chain links TRBV7-2 with TRBJ1-1; 9 positions match TRBD1. Germline CDR1 reads SGHTA; CDR2 reads FQGNSA. This CDR3 has 15 amino acids. J was trimmed by 2 bases and V by 5 bases; bases with no gene match: 6. CDR3: CASSAWDRANTEAFF. In nucleotides, the CDR3 is TGTGCCAGCAGCGCGTGGGACAGGGCAAACACTGAAGCTTTCTTT.

The rearrangement uses TRBV1 and TRBJ1-6; TRBD1 is taken as the D call from the table, unchecked against the DNA. TRBV1 corresponds to a pseudogene. The CDR3 runs to 13 residues. CDR3 sequence: CTSSPGQRIPLHF. DNA of the CDR3: TGCACCAGCAGCCCTGGACAGAGGATTCCCCTCCACTTT.

The chain employs TRBV6-5 and TRBJ1-1; D ambiguous. Germline values: CDR1 MNHEY, CDR2 SVGAGI. The CDR3 contains 15 residues. The ends were cut back, 3 bases at V and 1 base at J, with 12 bases in the middle. DNA for the CDR3: TGTGCCAGCAGTTATGTAGAGGGTGGGAACACTGAAGCTTTCTTT. Protein sequence: CASSYVEGGNTEAFF.

The chain joins TRBV5-1 to TRBJ2-2; 9 bases fit TRBD2. The junction had 2 bases not matched to a gene; V was cut back by 2 bases and J by 0 bases. Looked up from germline, CDR1 is SGHRS and CDR2 is YFSETQ. The CDR3 contains 16 residues. The CDR3 reads CASSFVAGANTGELFF. CDR3 DNA: TGCGCCAGCAGCTTCGTAGCGGGAGCGAACACCGGGGAGCTGTTTTTT.

J is TRBJ1-3 and V is TRBV21-1. TRBV21-1 is assigned pseudogene status. CDR3 length: 19 residues. CDR3 in amino acids: CASSIGFVRVQYSGNTIYF. The CDR3, as DNA: TGTGCCAGCAGCATAGGGTTTGTGAGGGTCCAATACTCTGGAAACACCATATATTTT.

This chain uses TRBV28 with TRBJ2-5; maybe TRBD1 (6 bases). With 6 bases removed from V and 1 base from J, the gap between germline ends came to 12 bases. Germline V CDR1 and CDR2: MDHEN, SYDVKM. The CDR3 is 14 amino acids. The CDR3 DNA follows: TGTGCCAGCAGGGAACAGGGTCCCCAAGAGACCCAGTACTTC. Residues: CASREQGPQETQYF.

The J gene is TRBJ2-3, the V gene TRBV5-1, with D maybe TRBD2 (6 bases). The germline V gene has CDR1 SGHRS and CDR2 YFSETQ. The CDR3 totals 16 residues. Between the trimmed V and J ends, which lost 1 base and 3 bases, there was a span of 15 bases. The CDR3 reads CASSLRTRELTDTQYF. DNA for the CDR3: TGCGCCAGCAGCTTGCGGACCCGGGAGTTAACAGATACGCAGTATTTT. Based on the CDR3 plus reference TRBV5-1 and TRBJ2-3, the full variable domain is KAGVTQTPRYLIKTRGQQVTLSCSPISGHRSVSWYQQTPGQGLQFLFEYFSETQRNKGNFPGRFSGRQFSNSRSEMNVSTLELGDSALYLCASSLRTRELTDTQYFGPGTRLTVL.

A remark on this clone: Other DNA sequences in this specimen translate into the identical CDR3. The V gene is TRBV27, the J gene TRBJ1-1; 9 bases agree with TRBD1. From germline, CDR1 is MNHEY and CDR2 SMNVEV (reference sequence). V was clipped by 5 bases and J by 5 bases; unmatched bases: 9. The CDR3 has 15 amino acids. The CDR3 bases are TGTGCCAGCAGTCCCGGACAGGGGCGGAGAACTGAAGCTTTCTTT. Translating gives CASSPGQGRRTEAFF.

The CDR3 nucleotides read TGTGCCAGTAGTATCCGGGGAACGAATGAAAAACTGTTTTTT. Protein: CASSIRGTNEKLFF. This chain connects TRBV19 to TRBJ1-4; D not certain. The CDR3 is 14 amino acids. CDR1 LNHDA and CDR2 SQIVND come from the germline V gene (reference sequence). V gave up 3 bases and J gave up 5 bases, with 10 bases separating them.

This chain joins TRBV3-1 (or the pseudogene TRBV3-2) and TRBJ2-3; 9 nucleotides agree with TRBD2. The CDR3 consists of 15 residues. The ends lost 4 bases at V and 2 bases at J; junction bases unmatched: 4. CDR1 and CDR2 from the germline V gene are LGHDT and YNNKEL (reference sequence). The CDR3 sequence is CASSRAGGTTDTQYF. Here the CDR3 DNA reads TGTGCCAGCAGCCGAGCGGGAGGCACCACAGATACGCAGTATTTT.

The J gene is TRBJ2-3, the V gene TRBV14; 7 nucleotides line up with TRBD1. J gave up 0 bases and V 6 bases, and 6 bases lay outside the gene matches. Germline V lookup: CDR1 SGHDN, CDR2 FVKESK. The CDR3 spans 15 residues. Written as DNA, the CDR3 is TGTGCCAGCAGGGGACAGATAACTAGCACAGATACGCAGTATTTT. Translated, it gives CASRGQITSTDTQYF.

The J gene is TRBJ1-2, the V gene TRBV6-5; 10 bases match TRBD1. The CDR3 consists of 14 residues. Losses at the gene ends were 6 bases for V and 6 bases for J; bases not matched to a gene: 7. The germline gives CDR1 MNHEY, CDR2 SVGAGI. The CDR3 DNA reads as TGTGCCAGCAGAATCGGGACAGGGGTTAATGGCTACACCTTC. Residues: CASRIGTGVNGYTF.

J is TRBJ2-7 and V is TRBV27; 10 bases are shared with TRBD1. Germline CDR1 is MNHEY and CDR2 is SMNVEV (reference sequence). V was clipped by 7 bases and J by 3 bases; unmatched bases: 3. The CDR3 consists of 13 residues. CDR3 amino acids: CASIRTGGYEQYF. CDR3 nucleotide sequence: TGTGCCAGCATCAGGACAGGGGGCTACGAGCAGTACTTC.

Regarding this clone: At one of its ends the junction is not consistent with the germline gene, which may arise from a read error. The rearrangement uses TRBV2 and TRBJ2-1, with 7 bases that match TRBD1. Germline V gene data show CDR1 as SNHLY and CDR2 as FYNNEI. The CDR3 covers 14 residues. The CDR3 DNA sequence: TGTGCCAGCTGTGACAGGGCTTTCTACAATGAGCAGTTCTTC. This encodes CASCDRAFYNEQFF.

The chain employs TRBV6-5 and TRBJ2-1; perhaps TRBD1 as D (7 bases). This CDR3 has 13 amino acids. V was cut by 8 bases and J by 5 bases, with 13 bases left in between. Germline V lookup: CDR1 MNHEY, CDR2 SVGAGI. CDR3 protein: CASGGTADNEQFF. The CDR3 DNA sequence: TGTGCCAGCGGCGGGACAGCTGACAATGAGCAGTTCTTC.

The chain uses TRBV5-1 and TRBJ1-1, with 7 bases lining up with TRBD1. This CDR3 spans 15 amino acids. V dropped 4 bases and J dropped 0; count of bases not matched to a gene: 6. Germline loops: CDR1 SGHRS, CDR2 YFSETQ. The CDR3 loop is CASSIGDSLNTEAFF. CDR3 sequence (DNA): TGCGCCAGCAGCATAGGGGACAGCCTGAACACTGAAGCTTTCTTT.

The CDR3 here is CASKKAGDGYGYTF. CDR3 nucleotide sequence: TGCGCCAGCAAAAAGGCAGGGGACGGCTATGGCTACACCTTC. J is TRBJ1-2 and V is TRBV5-1; TRBD1 is a possible D gene (6 bases). Trimming stripped 6 bases from V and 4 bases from J, with 16 bases between. CDR1 and CDR2 from the germline V gene are SGHRS and YFSETQ. CDR3 size: 14 residues.

This sequence joins TRBV6-5 and TRBJ2-1; 11 bases are shared with TRBD2. V shed 2 bases and J 4 bases; nucleotides not matched to a gene: 4. CDR3 length equals 16 residues. CDR1 is MNHEY and CDR2 is SVGAGI in the germline V gene. The CDR3 sequence is CASSYGSGGGYNEQFF. Written as DNA, the CDR3 is TGTGCCAGCAGTTACGGTAGCGGGGGGGGTTACAATGAGCAGTTCTTC.

This chain connects TRBV7-9 to TRBJ1-3; 7 bases are a match to TRBD1. Germline CDR1 and CDR2: SEHNR and FQNEAQ (reference sequence). The junction had 6 bases not matched to a gene; V was cut back by 5 bases and J by 2 bases. The CDR3 loop spans 15 amino acids. As DNA, the CDR3 is TGTGCCAGCAGCCCGCAGGGGGTCGCTGGAAACACCATATATTTT. Protein sequence: CASSPQGVAGNTIYF.

The CDR3, as DNA: TGTGCCAGCAGCTCCCGGAGGAACACTGAAGCTTTCTTT. Its protein product is CASSSRRNTEAFF. This chain links TRBV11-2 with TRBJ1-1, with D hard to call. Germline assignment: CDR1 SGHAT and CDR2 FQNNGV. CDR3 length: 13 amino acids. Trimming shortened V by 4 bases and J by 1 base, and 7 bases separated the two germline ends.

This clone was seen more than once but under ten times. This chain uses TRBV28 with TRBJ1-4; D gene ambiguous. CDR1 is MDHEN, CDR2 SYDVKM, per germline. V lost 10 bases and J 6 bases, leaving 21 bases between the germline ends. The CDR3 length is 15 residues. The DNA of the CDR3 is TGTGCCACCACCCTAACCGGGGAGTCGGATGAAAAACTGTTTTTT. Its protein is CATTLTGESDEKLFF.

This clone is a singleton in its sample. The rearrangement links TRBV28 to TRBJ1-1; D unresolved. V lost 4 bases and J 1 base, leaving 13 bases between the germline ends. Germline CDR1 and CDR2: MDHEN and SYDVKM. The CDR3 has 15 residues. The CDR3 coding sequence is TGTGCCAGCAGTTCTCCCCGCGGTTCGAACACTGAAGCTTTCTTT. Amino acids: CASSSPRGSNTEAFF.

The chain links TRBV28 to TRBJ2-7; 8 positions match TRBD2. V was pared by 7 bases and J by 3 bases, with 11 bases of the junction left unmatched. CDR1 and CDR2 (germline): MDHEN, SYDVKM. The CDR3 loop spans 15 amino acids. The CDR3: CASNLEGSGSYEQYF. The CDR3 nucleotides are TGTGCCAGCAACCTGGAGGGCAGCGGGAGCTACGAGCAGTACTTC.

The CDR3 here is CASSPQGSPNEQFF. For the CDR3, the DNA is TGTGCCAGCTCACCCCAGGGGAGCCCCAATGAGCAGTTCTTC. V is TRBV18 and J is TRBJ2-1; tentatively, D is TRBD1 (6 bases). The CDR3 totals 14 residues. V was pared by 3 bases and J by 6 bases, with 12 bases between. Germline V gene data show CDR1 as KGHSH and CDR2 as LQKENI. The full variable domain, in which reference TRBV18 and TRBJ2-1 provide the parts outside the CDR3, is NAGVMQNPRHLVRRRGQEARLRCSPMKGHSHVYWYRQLPEEGLKFMVYLQKENIIDESGMPKERFSAEFPKEGPSILRIQQVVRGDSAAYFCASSPQGSPNEQFFGPGTRLTVL.

The V gene is TRBV5-4, the J gene TRBJ2-7, with D maybe TRBD1 (5 bases). CDR1 is SGHNT, CDR2 YYREEE, per germline (reference sequence). V shed 5 bases and J shed 0 bases, with 15 bases lying between them. This CDR3 comprises 15 residues. The CDR3 spells CASRRWDRGSYEQYF. The CDR3 region has the DNA TGTGCCAGCAGACGGTGGGATAGGGGCTCCTACGAGCAGTACTTC.